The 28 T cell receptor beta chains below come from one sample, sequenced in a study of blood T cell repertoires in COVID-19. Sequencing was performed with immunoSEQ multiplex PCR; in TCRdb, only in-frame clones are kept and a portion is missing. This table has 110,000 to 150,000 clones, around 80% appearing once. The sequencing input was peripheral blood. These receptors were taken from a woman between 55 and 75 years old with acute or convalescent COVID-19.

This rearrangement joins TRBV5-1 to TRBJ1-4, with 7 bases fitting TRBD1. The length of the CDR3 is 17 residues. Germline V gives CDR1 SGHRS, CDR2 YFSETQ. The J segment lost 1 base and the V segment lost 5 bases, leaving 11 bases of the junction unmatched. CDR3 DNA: TGCGCCAGCAGGTCCGGGACAGCTGGATTAACTAATGAAAAACTGTTTTTT. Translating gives CASRSGTAGLTNEKLFF.

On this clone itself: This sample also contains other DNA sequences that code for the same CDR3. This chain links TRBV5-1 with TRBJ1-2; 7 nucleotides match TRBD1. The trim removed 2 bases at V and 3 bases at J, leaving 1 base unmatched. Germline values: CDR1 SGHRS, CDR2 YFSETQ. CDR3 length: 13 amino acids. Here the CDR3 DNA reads TGCGCCAGCAGCTTAGACAGGGACTATGGCTACACCTTC. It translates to CASSLDRDYGYTF.

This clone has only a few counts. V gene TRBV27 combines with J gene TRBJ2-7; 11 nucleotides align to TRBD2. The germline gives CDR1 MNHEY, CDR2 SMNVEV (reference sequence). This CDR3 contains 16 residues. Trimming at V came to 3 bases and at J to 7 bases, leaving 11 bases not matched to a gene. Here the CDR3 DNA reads TGTGCCAGCAGTTTCGTCTGGACTAGCGGGCGAGGAGAGCAGTACTTC. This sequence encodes CASSFVWTSGRGEQYF.

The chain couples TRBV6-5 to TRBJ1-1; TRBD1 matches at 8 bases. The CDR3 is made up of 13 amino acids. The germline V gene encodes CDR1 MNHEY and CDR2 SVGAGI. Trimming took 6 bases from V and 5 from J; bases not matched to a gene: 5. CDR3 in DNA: TGTGCCAGCAGCACCGACAGGGGTACTGAAGCTTTCTTT. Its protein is CASSTDRGTEAFF.

The CDR3 loop is CASSRLRRAGGTDTQYF. The CDR3 nucleotides read TGTGCCAGCAGCCGGCTACGTCGGGCGGGGGGCACAGATACGCAGTATTTT. The chain links TRBV7-2 to TRBJ2-3, with 7 bases matching TRBD2. Unmatched junction bases numbered 12, after V lost 5 bases and J lost 1 base. This CDR3 contains 17 residues. CDR1 and CDR2 (germline): SGHTA, FQGNSA.

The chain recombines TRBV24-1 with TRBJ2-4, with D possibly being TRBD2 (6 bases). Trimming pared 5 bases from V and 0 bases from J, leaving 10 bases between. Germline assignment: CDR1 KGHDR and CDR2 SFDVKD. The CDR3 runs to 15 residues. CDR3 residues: CATSVPGLAKNIQYF. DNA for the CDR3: TGTGCCACCAGTGTTCCGGGACTAGCCAAAAACATTCAGTACTTC.

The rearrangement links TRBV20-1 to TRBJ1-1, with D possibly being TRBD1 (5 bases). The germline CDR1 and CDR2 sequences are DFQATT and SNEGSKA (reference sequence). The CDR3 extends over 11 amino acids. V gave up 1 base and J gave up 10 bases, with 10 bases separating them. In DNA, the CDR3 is TGCAGTGCTAGAGTTACAGGAATAGCTTTCTTT. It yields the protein CSARVTGIAFF.

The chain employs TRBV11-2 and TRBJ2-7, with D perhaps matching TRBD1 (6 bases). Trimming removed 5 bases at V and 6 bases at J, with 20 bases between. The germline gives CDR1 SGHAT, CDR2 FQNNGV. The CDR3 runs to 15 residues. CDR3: CASSPNPAGASEQYF. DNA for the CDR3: TGTGCCAGCAGCCCTAACCCAGCAGGGGCATCCGAGCAGTACTTC.

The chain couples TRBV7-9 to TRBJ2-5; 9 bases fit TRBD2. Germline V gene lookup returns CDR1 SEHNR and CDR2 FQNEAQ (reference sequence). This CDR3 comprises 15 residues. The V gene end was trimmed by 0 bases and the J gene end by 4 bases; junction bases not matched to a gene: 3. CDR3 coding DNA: TGTGCCAGCAGCTTAGCTAGCGGGAGTAGAGAGACCCAGTACTTC. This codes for CASSLASGSRETQYF.

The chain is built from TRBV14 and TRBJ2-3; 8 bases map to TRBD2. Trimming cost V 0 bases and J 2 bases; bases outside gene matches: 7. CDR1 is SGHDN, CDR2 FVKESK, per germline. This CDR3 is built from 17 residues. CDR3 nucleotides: TGTGCCAGCAGCCAAGATTTCCTAGCGGGTTTCACAGATACGCAGTATTTT. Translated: CASSQDFLAGFTDTQYF.

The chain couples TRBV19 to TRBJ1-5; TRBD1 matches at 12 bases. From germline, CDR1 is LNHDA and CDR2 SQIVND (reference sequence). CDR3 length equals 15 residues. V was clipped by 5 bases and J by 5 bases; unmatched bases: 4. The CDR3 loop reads CASSGGTGGDQPQHF. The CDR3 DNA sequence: TGTGCCAGTAGTGGGGGGACAGGGGGCGATCAGCCCCAGCATTTT.

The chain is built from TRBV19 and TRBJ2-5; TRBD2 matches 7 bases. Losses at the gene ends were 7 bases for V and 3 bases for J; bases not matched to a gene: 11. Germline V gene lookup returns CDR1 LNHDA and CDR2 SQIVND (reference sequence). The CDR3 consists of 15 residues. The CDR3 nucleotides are TGTGCCAGTACCAACCCCTGGAGCGGGAAAGAGACCCAGTACTTC. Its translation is CASTNPWSGKETQYF.

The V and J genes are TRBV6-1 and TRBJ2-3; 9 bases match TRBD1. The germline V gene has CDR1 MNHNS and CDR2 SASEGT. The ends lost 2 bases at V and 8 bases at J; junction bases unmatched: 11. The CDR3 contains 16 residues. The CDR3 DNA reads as TGTGCCAGCAGTGAAATGAAGGGACAGGGCCGTTTTACGCAGTATTTT. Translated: CASSEMKGQGRFTQYF.

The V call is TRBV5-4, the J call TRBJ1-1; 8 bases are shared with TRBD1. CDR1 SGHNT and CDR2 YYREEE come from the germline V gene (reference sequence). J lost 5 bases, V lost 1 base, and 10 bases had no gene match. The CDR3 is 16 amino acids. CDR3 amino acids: CASSLPKTGGGTEAFF. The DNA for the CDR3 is TGTGCCAGCAGCTTGCCTAAAACAGGGGGAGGAACTGAAGCTTTCTTT.

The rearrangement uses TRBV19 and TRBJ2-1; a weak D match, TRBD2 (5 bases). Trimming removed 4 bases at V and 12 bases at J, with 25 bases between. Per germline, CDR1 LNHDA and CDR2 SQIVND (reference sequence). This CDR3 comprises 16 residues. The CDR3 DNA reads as TGTGCCAGTAGTAGTATAAGAGGAGGCCGAGTATTAGGGCAGTTCTTC. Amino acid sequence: CASSSIRGGRVLGQFF.

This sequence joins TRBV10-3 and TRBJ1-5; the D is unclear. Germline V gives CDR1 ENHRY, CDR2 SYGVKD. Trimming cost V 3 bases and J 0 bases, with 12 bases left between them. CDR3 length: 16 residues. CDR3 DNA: TGTGCCATCAGTGATAAGGGAGCTAATAGCAATCAGCCCCAGCATTTT. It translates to CAISDKGANSNQPQHF.

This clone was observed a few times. The CDR3 protein is CASSLTGKLEAFF. In DNA, the CDR3 is TGTGCCAGTAGCCTCACAGGAAAACTTGAAGCTTTCTTT. The rearrangement uses TRBV19 and TRBJ1-1; D may be TRBD1 (5 bases). V shed 6 bases and J shed 7 bases, with 15 bases lying between them. CDR1 is LNHDA, CDR2 SQIVND, per germline (reference sequence). The CDR3 spans 13 residues.

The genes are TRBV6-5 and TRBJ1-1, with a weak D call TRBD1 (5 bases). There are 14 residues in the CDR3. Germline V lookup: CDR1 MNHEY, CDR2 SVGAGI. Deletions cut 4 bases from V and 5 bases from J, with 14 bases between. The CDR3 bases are TGTGCCAGCAGTTCCCGGGGGAGTCCGACTGAAGCTTTCTTT. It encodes CASSSRGSPTEAFF.

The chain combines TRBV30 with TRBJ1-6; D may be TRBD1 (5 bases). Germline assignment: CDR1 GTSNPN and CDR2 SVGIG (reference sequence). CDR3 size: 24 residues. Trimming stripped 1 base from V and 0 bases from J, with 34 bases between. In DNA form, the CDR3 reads TGTGCCTGGAGTGATTGGGCAGGTCGGGGGACGGTCACAATGGAGAGCTCCTATAATTCACCCCTCCACTTT. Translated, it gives CAWSDWAGRGTVTMESSYNSPLHF. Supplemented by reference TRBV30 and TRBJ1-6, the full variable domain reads SQTIHQWPATLVQPVGSPLSLECTVEGTSNPNLYWYRQAAGRGLQLLFYSVGIGQISSEVPQNLSASRPQDRQFILSSKKLLLSDSGFYLCAWSDWAGRGTVTMESSYNSPLHFGNGTRLTVT.

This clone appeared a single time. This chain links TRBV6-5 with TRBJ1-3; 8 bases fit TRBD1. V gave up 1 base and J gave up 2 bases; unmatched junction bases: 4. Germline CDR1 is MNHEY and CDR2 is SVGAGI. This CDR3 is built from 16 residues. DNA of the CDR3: TGTGCCAGCAGTTACTTTGGACAGGGTACTGGAAACACCATATATTTT. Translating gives CASSYFGQGTGNTIYF.

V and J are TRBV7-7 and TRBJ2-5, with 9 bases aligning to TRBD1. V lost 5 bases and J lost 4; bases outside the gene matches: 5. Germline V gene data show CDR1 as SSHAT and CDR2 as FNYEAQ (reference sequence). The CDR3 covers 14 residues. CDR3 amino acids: CASSEDRGRETQYF. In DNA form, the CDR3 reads TGTGCCAGCAGCGAGGACAGGGGTCGAGAGACCCAGTACTTC.

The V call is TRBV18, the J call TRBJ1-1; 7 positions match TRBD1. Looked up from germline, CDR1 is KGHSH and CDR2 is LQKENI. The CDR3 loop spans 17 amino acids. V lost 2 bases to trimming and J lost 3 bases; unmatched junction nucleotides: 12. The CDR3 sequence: CASSPGHRGDGDTEAFF. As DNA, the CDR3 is TGTGCCAGCTCACCAGGGCACAGGGGTGATGGGGACACTGAAGCTTTCTTT.

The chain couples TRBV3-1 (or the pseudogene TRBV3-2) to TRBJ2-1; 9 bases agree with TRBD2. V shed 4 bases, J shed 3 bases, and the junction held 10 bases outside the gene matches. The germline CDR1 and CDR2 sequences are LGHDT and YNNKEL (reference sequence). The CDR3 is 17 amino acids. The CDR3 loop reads CASSRSSGRPNYNEQFF. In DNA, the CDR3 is TGTGCCAGCAGCCGGAGTAGCGGGAGACCCAACTACAATGAGCAGTTCTTC.

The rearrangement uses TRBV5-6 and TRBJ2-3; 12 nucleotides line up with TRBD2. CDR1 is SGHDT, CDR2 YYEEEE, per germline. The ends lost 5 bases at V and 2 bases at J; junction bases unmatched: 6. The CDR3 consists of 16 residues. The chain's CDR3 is CASSTGLAGTTDTQYF. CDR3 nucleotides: TGTGCCAGCAGTACCGGACTAGCGGGAACCACAGATACGCAGTATTTT. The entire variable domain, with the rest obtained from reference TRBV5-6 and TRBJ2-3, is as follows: DAGVTQSPTHLIKTRGQQVTLRCSPKSGHDTVSWYQQALGQGPQFIFQYYEEEERQRGNFPDRFSGHQFPNYSSELNVNALLLGDSALYLCASSTGLAGTTDTQYFGPGTRLTVL.

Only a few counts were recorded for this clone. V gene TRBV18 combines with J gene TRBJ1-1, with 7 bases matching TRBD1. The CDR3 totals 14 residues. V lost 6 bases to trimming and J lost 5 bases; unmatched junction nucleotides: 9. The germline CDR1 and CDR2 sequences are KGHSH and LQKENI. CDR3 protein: CASSPTPTGTEAFF. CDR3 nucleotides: TGTGCCAGCTCCCCTACTCCGACAGGGACTGAAGCTTTCTTT. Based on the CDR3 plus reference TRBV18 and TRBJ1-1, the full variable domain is NAGVMQNPRHLVRRRGQEARLRCSPMKGHSHVYWYRQLPEEGLKFMVYLQKENIIDESGMPKERFSAEFPKEGPSILRIQQVVRGDSAAYFCASSPTPTGTEAFFGQGTRLTVV.

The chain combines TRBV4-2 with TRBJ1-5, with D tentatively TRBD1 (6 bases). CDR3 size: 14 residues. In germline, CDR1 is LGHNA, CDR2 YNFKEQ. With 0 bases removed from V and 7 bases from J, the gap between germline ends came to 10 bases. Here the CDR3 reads CASSQDRGGQPQHF. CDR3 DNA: TGTGCCAGCAGCCAAGATCGGGGGGGCCAGCCCCAGCATTTT.

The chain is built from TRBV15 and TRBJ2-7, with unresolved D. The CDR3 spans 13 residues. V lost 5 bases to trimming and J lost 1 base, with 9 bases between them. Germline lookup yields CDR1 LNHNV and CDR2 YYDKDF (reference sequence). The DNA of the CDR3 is TGTGCCACCAGCCTCGACATATCCTACGAGCAGTACTTC. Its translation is CATSLDISYEQYF. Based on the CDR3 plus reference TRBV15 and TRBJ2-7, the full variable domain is DAMVIQNPRYQVTQFGKPVTLSCSQTLNHNVMYWYQQKSSQAPKLLFHYYDKDFNNEADTPDNFQSRRPNTSFCFLDIRSPGLGDTAMYLCATSLDISYEQYFGPGTRLTVT.

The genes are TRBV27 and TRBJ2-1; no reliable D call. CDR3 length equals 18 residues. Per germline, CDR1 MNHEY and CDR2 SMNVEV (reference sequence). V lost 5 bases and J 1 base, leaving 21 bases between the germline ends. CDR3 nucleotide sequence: TGTGCCAGCAGTCTATTTCCAACTATCGGGTTTTCCTACAATGAGCAGTTCTTC. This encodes CASSLFPTIGFSYNEQFF.